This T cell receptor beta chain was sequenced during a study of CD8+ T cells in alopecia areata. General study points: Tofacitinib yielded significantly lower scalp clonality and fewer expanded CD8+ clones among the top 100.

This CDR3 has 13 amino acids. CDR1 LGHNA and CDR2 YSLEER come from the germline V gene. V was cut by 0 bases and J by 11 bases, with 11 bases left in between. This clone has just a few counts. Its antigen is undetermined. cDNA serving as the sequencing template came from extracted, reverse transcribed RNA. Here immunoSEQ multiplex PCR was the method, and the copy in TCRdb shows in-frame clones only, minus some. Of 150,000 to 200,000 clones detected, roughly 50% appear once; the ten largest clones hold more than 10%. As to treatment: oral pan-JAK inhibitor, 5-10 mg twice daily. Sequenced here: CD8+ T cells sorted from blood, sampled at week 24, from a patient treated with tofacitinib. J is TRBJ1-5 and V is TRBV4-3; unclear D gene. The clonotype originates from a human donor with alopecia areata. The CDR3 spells CASSQDRLGAQHF. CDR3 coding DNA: TGCGCCAGCAGCCAAGACAGGCTGGGAGCCCAGCATTTT.